The 27 T cell receptor beta chains below were found in one sample sequenced in a study of radiotherapy plus CTLA-4 blockade in lung cancer. The repertoire was sequenced with immunoSEQ multiplex PCR; TCRdb's copy has only in-frame clones and lacks some. Of 50,000 to 85,000 clones detected, about 85% appear once; the ten largest clones hold about 4%. Specimen: peripheral blood, collected from a patient treated with radiotherapy plus ipilimumab. The receptors derive from a human donor with non-small cell lung cancer who had a partial response to radiotherapy plus ipilimumab.

Worth noting for this clone: Other nucleotide sequences in the sample specify the same CDR3. J is TRBJ2-5 and V is TRBV6-5; 8 nucleotides agree with TRBD2. Germline values: CDR1 MNHEY, CDR2 SVGAGI. This CDR3 spans 15 amino acids. The ends lost 3 bases at V and 4 bases at J; junction bases unmatched: 7. The CDR3 protein is CASSYSGTRVETQYF. The CDR3 DNA reads TGTGCCAGCAGTTATTCCGGGACTAGGGTAGAGACCCAGTACTTC.

The chain joins TRBV7-3 to TRBJ1-2; D may be TRBD1 (6 bases). The CDR3 spans 13 residues. V was clipped by 4 bases and J by 4 bases, with 10 bases between them. CDR1 and CDR2 (germline): SGHTA, FQGTGA. The CDR3 here is CASSYDRLYGYTF. The CDR3 DNA is TGTGCCAGCAGCTACGACAGGCTCTATGGCTACACCTTC.

This chain connects TRBV29-1 to TRBJ2-7; the match to TRBD1 covers 7 bases. Germline CDR1 reads SQVTM; CDR2 reads ANQGSEA. The CDR3 is 13 residues long. V lost 1 base to trimming and J lost 7 bases; unmatched junction nucleotides: 7. CDR3 sequence: CSVEGDRVREQYF. The CDR3 region has the DNA TGCAGCGTTGAAGGAGACAGGGTCCGGGAGCAGTACTTC.

This sequence joins TRBV7-9 and TRBJ2-7; TRBD2 is a possible D gene (5 bases). V lost 2 bases and J lost 2, with 10 bases in between. CDR1 is SEHNR and CDR2 is FQNEAQ in the germline V gene (reference sequence). The CDR3 sequence is 14 residues long. The CDR3 region has the DNA TGTGCCAGCAGCTTACCCCAGGAGGCCTACGAGCAGTACTTC. Translated: CASSLPQEAYEQYF. Complete variable domain (other parts from reference TRBV7-9 and TRBJ2-7): DTGVSQNPRHKITKRGQNVTFRCDPISEHNRLYWYRQTLGQGPEFLTYFQNEAQLEKSRLLSDRFSAERPKGSFSTLEIQRTEQGDSAMYLCASSLPQEAYEQYFGPGTRLTVT.

In its sample, this clone ranks as medium-sized. The V and J genes are TRBV7-9 and TRBJ2-7, with TRBD1 identical over 8 bases. The CDR3 consists of 13 residues. The ends lost 2 bases at V and 6 bases at J; junction bases unmatched: 3. Germline V gene sequence: CDR1 SEHNR, CDR2 FQNEAQ (reference sequence). In DNA, the CDR3 is TGTGCCAGCAGCTTACAGGGGGCGGGCGAGCAGTACTTC. Its translation: CASSLQGAGEQYF.

The chain is built from TRBV29-1 and TRBJ1-1, with no clear D. The germline V gene encodes CDR1 SQVTM and CDR2 ANQGSEA. Trimming removed 5 bases from V and 6 bases from J, with 16 bases in between. This CDR3 region has 13 residues. The chain's CDR3 is CSVYLQVGAEAFF. The CDR3 nucleotides read TGCAGCGTTTACCTGCAGGTGGGAGCTGAAGCTTTCTTT.

This chain joins TRBV9 and TRBJ1-1; TRBD1 might be the D (6 bases). V was shortened by 3 bases and J by 5 bases, with 23 bases between the two germline ends. Per germline, CDR1 SGDLS and CDR2 YYNGEE. This CDR3 has 17 amino acids. Here the CDR3 DNA reads TGTGCCAGCAGCGCGGGGTGGGATCCAGGGGAGTCGACTGAAGCTTTCTTT. Amino acid sequence: CASSAGWDPGESTEAFF.

The V and J genes are TRBV5-1 and TRBJ1-1; 9 bases agree with TRBD1. The trim removed 3 bases at V and 4 bases at J, leaving 4 bases unmatched. Per germline, CDR1 SGHRS and CDR2 YFSETQ. The CDR3 has 14 residues. The CDR3 nucleotides are TGCGCCAGCAGCTGGGGACAGGGCAGCACTGAAGCTTTCTTT. This codes for CASSWGQGSTEAFF.

The V call is TRBV15, the J call TRBJ2-7; D perhaps matches TRBD1 (5 bases). Germline CDR1 is LNHNV and CDR2 is YYDKDF (reference sequence). Trimming removed 5 bases at V and 3 bases at J, with 8 bases between. This CDR3 is 12 amino acids long. CDR3 sequence reads: CATSPDSYEQYF. Here the CDR3 DNA reads TGTGCCACCAGCCCAGACAGCTACGAGCAGTACTTC.

V and J are TRBV5-4 and TRBJ2-2; D not certain. Germline V CDR1 and CDR2: SGHNT, YYREEE (reference sequence). CDR3 length: 16 amino acids. V was shortened by 4 bases and J by 3 bases, with 16 bases between the two germline ends. DNA of the CDR3: TGTGCCAGCAGCCCCTATTTAGCCGGCGACACCGGGGAGCTGTTTTTT. Protein product: CASSPYLAGDTGELFF.

The gene calls are TRBV7-9 and TRBJ2-1; no clear D gene. CDR1 is SEHNR, CDR2 FQNEAQ, per germline (reference sequence). The CDR3 is 12 amino acids. Trimming removed 2 bases from V and 4 bases from J, with 3 bases in between. CDR3 residues: CASSLPYNEQFF. The CDR3 DNA is TGTGCCAGCAGCTTACCGTACAATGAGCAGTTCTTC.

The CDR3 DNA reads as TGTGCCTGGAGTGTACACCCCCGGAGGGAGACCCAGTACTTC. Residues: CAWSVHPRRETQYF. The chain couples TRBV30 to TRBJ2-5, with TRBD2 as a possible D gene (5 bases). The CDR3 is made up of 14 amino acids. V was cut by 0 bases and J by 5 bases, with 13 bases left in between. Germline loops: CDR1 GTSNPN, CDR2 SVGIG (reference sequence).

In DNA form, the CDR3 reads TGTGCCAGCAGCCCCCACGGGGGAGTGAGAGATACGCAGTATTTT. Protein product: CASSPHGGVRDTQYF. This chain connects TRBV28 to TRBJ2-3; D is perhaps TRBD2 (6 bases). V was cut by 6 bases and J by 5 bases, with 18 bases left in between. The CDR3 loop spans 15 amino acids. Germline V gene data show CDR1 as MDHEN and CDR2 as SYDVKM.

The table lists this clone with a count of one. The chain carries TRBV10-1 and TRBJ2-5; TRBD2 matches at 13 bases. With 0 bases clipped from V and 0 bases from J, the junction kept 7 bases outside the gene matches. CDR3 size: 19 residues. Germline assignment: CDR1 WNHNN and CDR2 SYGVQD (reference sequence). The CDR3 protein is CASSESRTSGRGYQETQYF. The CDR3 DNA sequence: TGCGCCAGCAGTGAGTCGAGAACTAGCGGGAGGGGGTACCAAGAGACCCAGTACTTC.

The chain joins TRBV19 to TRBJ2-7; D is uncertain. V lost 5 bases, J lost 0 bases, and 17 bases lay in between. Germline V gene sequence: CDR1 LNHDA, CDR2 SQIVND (reference sequence). This CDR3 region has 16 residues. The CDR3 loop is CASSPGLNVLSYEQYF. CDR3 bases: TGTGCCAGTAGTCCCGGTTTGAACGTTCTCTCCTACGAGCAGTACTTC. Supplemented by reference TRBV19 and TRBJ2-7, the full variable domain reads DGGITQSPKYLFRKEGQNVTLSCEQNLNHDAMYWYRQDPGQGLRLIYYSQIVNDFQKGDIAEGYSVSREKKESFPLTVTSAQKNPTAFYLCASSPGLNVLSYEQYFGPGTRLTVT.

CDR3 residues: CSARPDNEQFF. The CDR3 bases are TGCAGTGCTAGACCAGACAATGAGCAGTTCTTC. The rearrangement links TRBV20-1 to TRBJ2-1, with D unclear. Trimming took off 2 bases at V and 5 bases at J, with 4 bases between the two ends. This CDR3 comprises 11 residues. Germline assignment: CDR1 DFQATT and CDR2 SNEGSKA (reference sequence).

V is TRBV11-3 and J is TRBJ2-2; 9 bases line up with TRBD1. The J segment lost 7 bases and the V segment lost 5 bases, leaving 8 bases of the junction unmatched. Germline values: CDR1 SGHNT, CDR2 YENEEA. The CDR3 totals 15 residues. Written as DNA, the CDR3 is TGTGCCAGCAGCCGACAGGGGGGCTCCGGCGGGGAGCTGTTTTTT. This sequence encodes CASSRQGGSGGELFF.

The chain carries TRBV5-1 and TRBJ2-7; D remains unclear. Per germline, CDR1 SGHRS and CDR2 YFSETQ. The CDR3 contains 14 residues. Trimming took 0 bases from V and 0 from J, leaving 7 bases between them. The CDR3 coding sequence is TGCGCCAGCAGCTTGGTTGGCAACTCCTACGAGCAGTACTTC. Its protein product is CASSLVGNSYEQYF.

The chain uses TRBV5-4 and TRBJ2-3, with D maybe TRBD1 (6 bases). Germline CDR1 reads SGHNT; CDR2 reads YYREEE (reference sequence). V lost 5 bases to trimming and J lost 1 base, with 20 bases between them. The CDR3 sequence is 17 residues long. For the CDR3, the DNA is TGTGCCAGCAGTCCAGGGGTTGGGGTAAGGGGCACAGATACGCAGTATTTT. Its translation is CASSPGVGVRGTDTQYF. Looking up the rest from reference TRBV5-4 and TRBJ2-3 gives the full variable domain: ETGVTQSPTHLIKTRGQQVTLRCSSQSGHNTVSWYQQALGQGPQFIFQYYREEENGRGNFPPRFSGLQFPNYSSELNVNALELDDSALYLCASSPGVGVRGTDTQYFGPGTRLTVL.

Here the CDR3 reads CSAADRLDYGYTF. Written as DNA, the CDR3 is TGCAGCGCCGCAGACAGACTTGACTATGGCTACACCTTC. This sequence joins TRBV29-1 and TRBJ1-2; D might be TRBD1 (5 bases). Trimming cost V 7 bases and J 3 bases, with 15 bases left between them. This CDR3 has 13 amino acids. In germline, CDR1 is SQVTM, CDR2 ANQGSEA.

This clone came up a few times. This sequence joins TRBV19 and TRBJ2-3; a weak D match, TRBD2 (5 bases). This CDR3 spans 11 amino acids. Germline assignment: CDR1 LNHDA and CDR2 SQIVND (reference sequence). V was shortened by 10 bases and J by 7 bases, with 12 bases between the two germline ends. The CDR3 nucleotides read TGTGCCACTCTCGGCGGGCATACGCAGTATTTT. Encoded protein: CATLGGHTQYF.

The chain recombines TRBV5-1 with TRBJ2-5; 7 nucleotides match TRBD1. This CDR3 has 15 residues. J was trimmed by 2 bases and V by 4 bases; bases with no gene match: 8. Germline loops: CDR1 SGHRS, CDR2 YFSETQ. The CDR3 sequence is CASSKDPGQQETQYF. Here the CDR3 DNA reads TGCGCCAGCAGCAAGGACCCGGGACAGCAAGAGACCCAGTACTTC.

In its sample, this clone was seen a few times. The chain has TRBV7-9 and TRBJ2-7, with D tentatively TRBD2 (6 bases). The CDR3 is 13 residues long. CDR1 is SEHNR, CDR2 FQNEAQ, per germline (reference sequence). Deletions cut 5 bases from V and 7 bases from J, with 15 bases between. CDR3 DNA sequence: TGTGCCAGCAGCCCACAACTAGCCGAAGAGCAGTACTTC. Its translation: CASSPQLAEEQYF.

This clone was found a few times. The chain couples TRBV7-3 to TRBJ2-5; 9 positions agree with TRBD2. There are 15 residues in the CDR3. V shed 0 bases, J shed 5 bases, and the junction held 4 bases outside the gene matches. Germline lookup yields CDR1 SGHTA and CDR2 FQGTGA. In nucleotides, the CDR3 is TGTGCCAGCAGCTTAACTAGCGGGAGCGGGGAGACCCAGTACTTC. Amino acids: CASSLTSGSGETQYF.

The rearrangement joins TRBV7-9 to TRBJ2-1, with D possibly matching TRBD2 (6 bases). CDR3 length: 15 residues. The V end was cut by 5 bases, the J end by 9 bases, with 20 bases between. Germline V CDR1 and CDR2: SEHNR, FQNEAQ (reference sequence). CDR3 DNA: TGTGCCAGCAGCACCCTTGCGGGGACGCACAGTGAGCAGTTCTTC. Protein sequence: CASSTLAGTHSEQFF.

The chain couples TRBV10-3 to TRBJ2-2; 10 bases are shared with TRBD2. With 8 bases clipped from V and 6 bases from J, the junction kept 6 bases outside the gene matches. The germline CDR1 and CDR2 sequences are ENHRY and SYGVKD. CDR3 length: 14 amino acids. DNA for the CDR3: TGTGCCATCCACCCTAGCGGGAGATCCGGGGAGCTGTTTTTT. This translates into CAIHPSGRSGELFF.

The V and J genes are TRBV18 and TRBJ1-1; 12 bases fit TRBD1. Germline CDR1 and CDR2: KGHSH and LQKENI. V trimming: 4 bases; J trimming: 0 bases; junction bases outside the gene matches: 12. This CDR3 contains 19 residues. The CDR3: CASSRDRGLYLLMNTEAFF. The CDR3 DNA is TGTGCCAGCTCACGGGACAGGGGGCTTTATCTCCTCATGAACACTGAAGCTTTCTTT.